This paragraph reports one T cell receptor (beta chain). It has no known antigen specificity. No qualities accompany the bases; no much larger clone lies one base away. This entry comes from a study of neurological immune-mediated disorders (dated by TCRdb to about 2019). About the full investigation: The study compared peripheral blood TCR-beta repertoires of HTLV-I-associated myelopathy (HAM/TSP) patients, multiple sclerosis patients and healthy controls using UMI-based sequencing. Longitudinal samples, technical triplicates and paired sorted CD4+ and CD8+ T-cell subsets, alongside PBMC samples, were included among the approximately 99 TCR-beta libraries. Of the approximately 70 subjects in the cohort, about 14 were HAM/TSP patients, approximately 34 were multiple sclerosis patients, and 20 were healthy controls. The paper as a whole reports these results and caveats: TCR clonal expansion was highest in HAM/TSP patients and lowest in MS patients, with MS patients falling below even healthy controls. Expanded clones from different subjects shared no identical CDR3 amino acid sequences, which suggests that TCR-beta repertoires were private in all groups.

The CDR3 spans 14 residues, from the cysteine through the phenylalanine. Only CDR3 DNA remains: 42 bases, in frame from the first base. Sequences SGHTA (CDR1) and FQGNSA (CDR2) are obtained from the germline V gene. V and J are trimmed by 5 bases and 6 bases, and the gene matches miss 9 bases of the junction. cDNA synthesis used template-switch 5'RACE with a primer carrying a 10-nucleotide random unique molecular identifier tagging each TCR transcript. Every sequencing run covered 15-18 subjects and yielded more than 170 million TCR-beta sequences. The RNeasy kit was used for extraction of total RNA. The KAPA Real-time Library Amplification kit was used to amplify TCR-beta VDJ regions with primers for the TCR constant region and the 5'RACE anchor. A first PCR added sample indexes and Illumina adaptors, and a second PCR then raised library yield. After Ampure bead purification, the TCR product of roughly 650 bp was size-selected on a 2% E-gel SizeSelection system. Before pooling, library quality was assessed on a Bioanalyzer, concentration was determined with Qubit, and library quantification was performed with the Kapa Library Quantification kit. An Illumina HiSeq 2500 sequenced the libraries paired-end 2 x 150 bp. To increase sequence diversity, roughly 24-31% phiX was spiked into each library pool. On the authors' methods: The UMI-based MiGEC pipeline processed quality-filtered reads and removed over 85% of raw TCR sequences during error correction. IMGT germline references were used for aligning VDJ genes, and each clonotype was defined as a unique CDR3 amino acid sequence together with its V-J genes. VDJtools evaluated clonal expansion, Shannon diversity and CDR3 relatedness (CalcPairwiseDistances, ClusterSamples); CLCbio workbench built phylogenetic trees. Expanded clones were defined as having at least 8 unique UMIs, based on coefficient-of-variation modelling across technical triplicates. In TCRdb, the public reads were trimmed at Q25 with fastp and aligned with MiXCR, with productive beta chains retained. A single entry per CDR3 protein holds the most common genes and DNA from its merged rows. TCRdb's processing, not the authors' own work, is the source of the V and J calls. The sample table lists some 16,000 distinct CDR3 sequences, roughly 14% of them with a count of one. Around 15% of the sample belongs to the ten largest clones.

Unsorted PBMC libraries were generated from 2 million PBMCs stored in RNAlater at -80 °C until RNA extraction. Peripheral blood was subjected to Ficoll-Hypaque density gradient centrifugation to isolate PBMCs, which were then cryopreserved in liquid nitrogen. The chain is assembled from TRBV7-2 and TRBJ2-7; TRBD1 lines up with 8 middle nucleotides. The TCR comes from a man in his fifties or sixties with HTLV-1-associated myelopathy (HAM/TSP). Source material: PBMCs. The CDR3 sequence is CASSRRDRTGEQYF. The DNA is as follows: TGTGCCAGCAGCCGTAGGGACAGGACTGGCGAGCAGTACTTC.